These 3 T cell receptor beta chains were sequenced from one sample in a study of shared clonotypes between healthy human individuals. Repertoires were generated with immunoSEQ multiplex PCR, while TCRdb's copy carries only in-frame clones and drops some. The sample lists about 520,000 clones, about 96% seen once, with approximately 0.06% in the top ten. Sequenced material: naive CD4+ T cells sorted from blood. Noted subset: CD45RA+ positively selected. The receptors stem from a woman in her twenties or thirties in good health.

V gene TRBV7-9 combines with J gene TRBJ2-7; 7 nucleotides line up with TRBD2. Germline CDR1 SEHNR, CDR2 FQNEAQ (reference sequence). The V and J ends lost 2 bases and 1 base, in that order; junction bases with no gene match: 5. CDR3 size: 15 residues. The DNA of the CDR3 is TGTGCCAGCAGCTTATCTACCGGGGGGTCCTACGAGCAGTACTTC. Translated, it gives CASSLSTGGSYEQYF.

The chain recombines TRBV6-4 with TRBJ2-2, with a weak D call TRBD1 (6 bases). Trimming took off 2 bases at V and 1 base at J, with 11 bases between the two ends. This CDR3 region has 16 residues. The germline V gene has CDR1 MRHNA and CDR2 SNTAGT. The CDR3, as DNA: TGTGCCAGCAGTGACGCCACGGACAGGAACACCGGGGAGCTGTTTTTT. Encoded protein: CASSDATDRNTGELFF.

The V gene is TRBV28, the J gene TRBJ2-7, with D perhaps TRBD2 (6 bases). Per the germline V gene, CDR1 is MDHEN and CDR2 is SYDVKM. V was pared by 5 bases and J by 0 bases, with 17 bases between. The CDR3 has 16 amino acids. The CDR3 sequence: CASSAGGGRGSYEQYF. CDR3 coding DNA: TGTGCCAGCAGTGCTGGGGGAGGCAGAGGCTCCTACGAGCAGTACTTC.